This T cell receptor (beta chain) was sequenced for a study of T cell responses to AZD1222 COVID-19 vaccine. Study summary: Second-dose schedules of about 4 or about 12 weeks were combined. Broader study findings: Donors were chiefly white British, with a greater number of females, and clonal diversity was perhaps underestimated. Across the whole spike, CD4 TCRs peaked at regions 160-218 and 743-854. Reports indicate that nearly half of spike-specific TCRs are directed at unmutated variant regions.

The germline V gene encodes CDR1 SGHNT and CDR2 YYREEE (reference sequence). The CDR3 contains 13 residues. V lost 4 bases to trimming and J lost 8 bases, with 15 bases between them. TCRdb's copy holds only in-frame clones and misses some; the assay was immunoSEQ multiplex PCR. Of approximately 94,000 clones detected, around nine tenths appear once; the ten largest clones hold 15% to 20%. For this clone: Its specificity is unknown.

The TCR sequence derives from an adult in good health. The specimen comprised peripheral blood, sampled on day 0 of AZD1222 vaccination. The chain has TRBV5-4 and TRBJ1-2; D is uncertain. In nucleotides, the CDR3 is TGTGCCAGCAGCCGGTGGGAGGGTATCGGCTACACCTTC. Its translation is CASSRWEGIGYTF.